The source of this T cell receptor (beta chain) is a study of T cell repertoires in cytomegalovirus infection. For the study at large: Indicated by public TCR beta signatures were CMV infection and matching HLA type.

Trimming left V 4 bases short and J 0 bases short, with 12 bases between. The CDR3 has 15 amino acids. Germline V lookup: CDR1 SGHTA, CDR2 FQGNSA. As concerns this clonotype: Its antigen is not known.

TCRdb re-derived calls from the reads in MiXCR, one entry per CDR3 protein. Among around 490,000 distinct CDR3 sequences listed, 26% were seen once. Study results and caveats: Predominance within the ex vivo response was attributable to HLA-C-restricted CMV-specific TCR beta clonotypes. Individuals carrying CMV plus the relevant HLA were identified by cumulative frequency of public TCR beta families.

The chain combines TRBV7-2 with TRBJ1-1, with no clear D. Specimen: PBMCs. The source is a human donor in good health (CMV status not recorded). Some clones in this sample may be carry-over from other donors' samples. The CDR3 region is CASSSKVLMNTEAFF. The CDR3 nucleotides read TGTGCCAGCAGCTCCAAGGTACTGATGAACACTGAAGCTTTCTTT.